This TCR beta chain was sequenced for a study of neoadjuvant anti-PD-1 for oral cavity cancer. Study overall: Patients without progression received a fourth nivolumab dose around day 43, then surgical resection on days 50-56. Notes on the study in general: Higher pretreatment Treg/Th17 ratios tracked higher pretreatment blood clonality.

No culture or expansion preceded analysis of these blood cells. PBMC libraries mostly used 400 to 550 ng of input genomic DNA, with six replicates per sample. Assay: immunoSEQ multiplex PCR; the TCRdb copy retains only in-frame clones and omits some. The table has tens of thousands of clones, approximately 80% seen once. Many counts were recorded for this clone. Its target is unknown. After removal of 3 bases from V and 4 bases from J, the junction contained 11 bases not matched to a gene. The CDR3 consists of 17 residues. CDR1 MGHRA and CDR2 YSYEKL come from the germline V gene. This clonotype was obtained from a person between 40 and 79 years old with oral cavity squamous cell carcinoma. The chain combines TRBV4-1 with TRBJ2-3; TRBD2 matches 9 bases. Sequencing was performed on PBMCs, taken before nivolumab (anti-PD-1) treatment. This CDR3 is CASSHRSAGGRSDTQYF. The CDR3 DNA sequence: TGCGCCAGCAGCCATCGTTCCGCGGGAGGGCGGTCAGATACGCAGTATTTT.